A selection of T cell receptor beta chains follows, all from one sample in a study of PD-1 blockade in classical Hodgkin lymphoma. The protocol was immunoSEQ multiplex PCR, while the TCRdb copy is restricted to in-frame clones and leaves out a portion. This table has tens of thousands of clones, 70% to 85% appearing once. The sequences come from peripheral blood mononuclear cells (PBMCs), collected before the fourth cycle of nivolumab. The source of these receptors is a human donor with classical Hodgkin lymphoma. The CDR3 runs from the conserved cysteine through the conserved F or W. The D gene is left open where the match is weak. Size tells how often a clone was seen (once, few, many) or the class of an expanded clone, and some rows leave it out.

clone size: NA
V gene: TRBV4-1
J gene: TRBJ1-2
D gene: NA
CDR3 protein: CASSFIEGQGNVGYTF
CDR3 DNA: TGCGCCAGCAGCTTTATAGAGGGGCAGGGGAATGTTGGCTACACCTTC

clone size: NA
V gene: TRBV19
J gene: TRBJ2-6
D gene: NA
CDR3 protein: CASSIHRPDGANVLTF
CDR3 DNA: TGTGCCAGTAGTATCCATCGACCCGATGGGGCCAACGTCCTGACTTTC

clone size: NA
V gene: TRBV10-3
J gene: TRBJ1-4
D gene: TRBD1
CDR3 protein: CAIAGTVEEKLFF
CDR3 DNA: TGTGCCATCGCCGGGACAGTGGAGGAAAAACTGTTTTTT

clone size: NA
V gene: TRBV2
J gene: TRBJ1-5
D gene: TRBD1
CDR3 protein: CASSEVWRGLSQPQHF
CDR3 DNA: TGTGCCAGCAGTGAGGTCTGGAGGGGGCTCTCTCAGCCCCAGCATTTT

clone size: NA
V gene: TRBV4-3
J gene: TRBJ2-3
D gene: NA
CDR3 protein: CASSVQNTDTQYF
CDR3 DNA: TGCGCCAGTTCAGTCCAAAACACAGATACGCAGTATTTT

clone size: once
V gene: TRBV5-8
J gene: TRBJ2-7
D gene: NA
CDR3 protein: CASSLYGGPGYEQYF
CDR3 DNA: TGTGCCAGCAGCTTGTACGGGGGGCCTGGATACGAGCAGTACTTC

clone size: NA
V gene: TRBV15
J gene: TRBJ1-2
D gene: TRBD1
CDR3 protein: CATSRGQGRFSNYGYTF
CDR3 DNA: TGTGCCACCAGCAGAGGACAGGGAAGGTTCTCTAACTATGGCTACACCTTC

clone size: NA
V gene: TRBV15
J gene: TRBJ2-7
D gene: NA
CDR3 protein: CATSRDLGYEQYF
CDR3 DNA: TGTGCCACCAGCAGAGATCTGGGTTACGAGCAGTACTTC

clone size: NA
V gene: TRBV7-9
J gene: TRBJ1-3
D gene: NA
CDR3 protein: CASSVVQTRNTIYF
CDR3 DNA: TGTGCCAGCAGCGTCGTCCAAACGAGAAACACCATATATTTT

clone size: NA
V gene: TRBV27
J gene: TRBJ2-5
D gene: TRBD1
CDR3 protein: CASRPGQGEGWGVRETQYF
CDR3 DNA: TGTGCCAGCAGGCCCGGACAGGGGGAGGGTTGGGGAGTGAGGGAGACCCAGTACTTC

clone size: NA
V gene: TRBV28
J gene: TRBJ1-6
D gene: NA
CDR3 protein: CATTPLELSSYNSPLHF
CDR3 DNA: TGTGCCACCACCCCTTTAGAGCTTAGCTCCTATAATTCACCCCTCCACTTT

clone size: NA
V gene: TRBV29-1
J gene: TRBJ2-7
D gene: NA
CDR3 protein: CSVDGGGHEQYF
CDR3 DNA: TGCAGCGTTGATGGAGGGGGACACGAGCAGTACTTC

clone size: NA
V gene: TRBV6-1
J gene: TRBJ1-1
D gene: NA
CDR3 protein: CASSARTGTEAFF
CDR3 DNA: TGTGCCAGCAGTGCTCGTACGGGGACTGAAGCTTTCTTT

clone size: few
V gene: TRBV7-8
J gene: TRBJ1-1
D gene: NA
CDR3 protein: CASSRRDTYTEAFF
CDR3 DNA: TGTGCCAGCAGCCGAAGAGACACGTACACTGAAGCTTTCTTT

clone size: few
V gene: TRBV7-6
J gene: TRBJ2-1
D gene: NA
CDR3 protein: CASSNTGILNEQFF
CDR3 DNA: TGTGCCAGCAGCAACACAGGGATTCTCAATGAGCAGTTCTTC

clone size: NA
V gene: TRBV7-9
J gene: TRBJ2-2
D gene: NA
CDR3 protein: CASTPWGYTGELFF
CDR3 DNA: TGTGCCAGCACCCCTTGGGGTTACACCGGGGAGCTGTTTTTT

clone size: few
V gene: TRBV7-8
J gene: TRBJ1-2
D gene: NA
CDR3 protein: CASSLGRLEYGYTF
CDR3 DNA: TGTGCCAGCAGCTTGGGCAGGTTGGAATATGGCTACACCTTC

clone size: NA
V gene: TRBV29-1
J gene: TRBJ2-3
D gene: NA
CDR3 protein: CSVGQSTDVDTQYF
CDR3 DNA: TGCAGCGTTGGACAGTCGACAGATGTAGATACGCAGTATTTT

clone size: few
V gene: TRBV19
J gene: TRBJ1-5
D gene: TRBD1
CDR3 protein: CATQTGNQPQHF
CDR3 DNA: TGTGCCACCCAGACAGGGAATCAGCCCCAGCATTTT

clone size: NA
V gene: TRBV19
J gene: TRBJ1-6
D gene: NA
CDR3 protein: CASTPQAALSPLHF
CDR3 DNA: TGTGCCAGTACCCCACAAGCGGCGTTATCACCCCTCCACTTT

clone size: NA
V gene: TRBV4-1
J gene: TRBJ2-3
D gene: NA
CDR3 protein: CASSQKTGSTDTQYF
CDR3 DNA: TGCGCCAGCAGCCAAAAGACAGGTTCCACAGATACGCAGTATTTT

clone size: NA
V gene: TRBV15
J gene: TRBJ2-7
D gene: NA
CDR3 protein: CATSRDPRQRSRGEQYF
CDR3 DNA: TGTGCCACCAGCAGAGATCCTAGACAGAGATCGCGGGGCGAGCAGTACTTC

clone size: NA
V gene: TRBV9
J gene: TRBJ2-1
D gene: TRBD2
CDR3 protein: CASSVYGGDNEQFF
CDR3 DNA: TGTGCCAGCAGCGTATACGGGGGGGACAATGAGCAGTTCTTC

clone size: NA
V gene: TRBV5-4
J gene: TRBJ1-1
D gene: NA
CDR3 protein: CASSPRTASMNTEAFF
CDR3 DNA: TGTGCCAGCAGCCCAAGGACAGCTAGTATGAACACTGAAGCTTTCTTT

clone size: once
V gene: TRBV28
J gene: TRBJ1-5
D gene: NA
CDR3 protein: CASSPPGGFHQPQHF
CDR3 DNA: TGTGCCAGCAGTCCCCCGGGGGGCTTTCATCAGCCCCAGCATTTT

clone size: NA
V gene: TRBV7-2
J gene: TRBJ2-7
D gene: TRBD2
CDR3 protein: CASSLFGGGYSYEQYF
CDR3 DNA: TGTGCCAGCAGCCTTTTTGGGGGGGGTTATTCCTACGAGCAGTACTTC

clone size: NA
V gene: TRBV21-1
J gene: TRBJ1-6
D gene: NA
CDR3 protein: CASSKRQAGTLHF
CDR3 DNA: TGTGCCAGCAGCAAACGACAGGCTGGCACCCTCCACTTT

clone size: NA
V gene: TRBV6-1
J gene: TRBJ2-5
D gene: NA
CDR3 protein: CASSESWGTVETQYF
CDR3 DNA: TGTGCCAGCAGTGAATCTTGGGGGACGGTGGAGACCCAGTACTTC

clone size: NA
V gene: TRBV5-1
J gene: TRBJ2-7
D gene: TRBD2
CDR3 protein: CASSSGLAGGPTSYEQYF
CDR3 DNA: TGCGCCAGCAGCTCCGGACTAGCGGGGGGGCCGACTTCCTACGAGCAGTACTTC

clone size: NA
V gene: TRBV5-6
J gene: TRBJ1-3
D gene: NA
CDR3 protein: CASSWEGPSGNTIYF
CDR3 DNA: TGTGCCAGCAGCTGGGAGGGACCCTCTGGAAACACCATATATTTT

clone size: NA
V gene: TRBV5-6
J gene: TRBJ2-7
D gene: TRBD1
CDR3 protein: CASRDRVSYEQYF
CDR3 DNA: TGTGCCAGCCGAGACAGGGTGTCCTACGAGCAGTACTTC